The sequence of this T cell receptor (beta chain) was determined in a study of blood T cell repertoires in COVID-19. Study as a whole: Donors in the United States, Italy and Spain gave samples during acute or convalescent COVID-19. Sample material is recorded as cDNA or gDNA derived from T cells, B-cell-depleted T cells, or PBMCs.

Original data processing: The assay estimated nucleated cells by amplifying reference gene primers. Sequenced by immunoSEQ multiplex PCR; TCRdb stores in-frame clones only, minus some. The V and J calls and clone size are taken from that table; D and trimming were inferred from the DNA. The table lists roughly 130,000 clones, about three quarters of them singletons, with less than 15% in the top ten. The sequenced sample consisted of peripheral blood. The TCR comes from a man aged 80 or over with acute or convalescent COVID-19.

CDR3 loop: CASSLAARGGPDTQYF. In DNA, the CDR3 is TGCGCCAGCAGCTTGGCCGCGCGGGGGGGCCCAGATACGCAGTATTTT. This chain uses TRBV5-1 with TRBJ2-3; TRBD2 agrees at 9 bases. The CDR3 covers 16 residues. In germline, CDR1 is SGHRS, CDR2 YFSETQ. Trimming removed 0 bases from V and 4 bases from J; junction bases left unmatched: 6.